This T cell receptor (beta chain) was recovered during a study of OX40 agonist ivuxolimab in advanced cancers. Overall study: Six ivuxolimab dose levels, 0.01 to 10 mg/kg, were given intravenously every 2 weeks.

Findings of the study overall: CD8+ T cells averaged more expanded clones than CD4+.

CDR1 and CDR2 from the germline V gene are SGHDT and YYEEEE. The CDR3 has 16 residues. J lost 6 bases, V lost 4 bases, and 8 bases had no gene match. Assay used: immunoSEQ multiplex PCR; TCRdb lists only in-frame clones, some missing. The table records 74,000 or so clones, 93% of them present only once. For this clone: Antigen unknown.

With autoimmune disease history or systemic immunosuppression, patients were excluded. This TCR came from an adult with an advanced solid tumor such as melanoma, head and neck, liver or kidney cancer. Sample: CD4+ or CD8+ T cells sorted from blood, taken in a trial of the OX40 agonist ivuxolimab. The chain recombines TRBV5-6 with TRBJ2-3; 13 positions match TRBD2. The CDR3 nucleotides read TGTGCCAGCAGCCCCGGACTAGCGGGAGAACGGGATACGCAGTATTTT. It is translated as CASSPGLAGERDTQYF.